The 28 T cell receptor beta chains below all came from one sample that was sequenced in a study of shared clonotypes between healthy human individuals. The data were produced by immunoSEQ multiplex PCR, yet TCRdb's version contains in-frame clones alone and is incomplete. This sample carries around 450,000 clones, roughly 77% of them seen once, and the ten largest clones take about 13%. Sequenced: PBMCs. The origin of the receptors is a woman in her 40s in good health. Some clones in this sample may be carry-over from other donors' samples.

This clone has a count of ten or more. As DNA, the CDR3 is TGCAGCGTCGTTGCGTCTCGGGTGGGTGAGCAGTTCTTC. Translated: CSVVASRVGEQFF. The chain is built from TRBV29-1 and TRBJ2-1; unclear D gene. Germline CDR1 SQVTM, CDR2 ANQGSEA. V lost 6 bases and J 9 bases, leaving 18 bases between the germline ends. This CDR3 has 13 residues.

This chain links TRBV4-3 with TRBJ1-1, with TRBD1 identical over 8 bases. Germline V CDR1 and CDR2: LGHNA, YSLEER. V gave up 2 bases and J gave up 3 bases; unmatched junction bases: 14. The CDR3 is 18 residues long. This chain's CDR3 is CASSQPPTGTGDYTEAFF. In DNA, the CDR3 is TGCGCCAGCAGCCAACCTCCAACCGGGACAGGAGACTACACTGAAGCTTTCTTT.

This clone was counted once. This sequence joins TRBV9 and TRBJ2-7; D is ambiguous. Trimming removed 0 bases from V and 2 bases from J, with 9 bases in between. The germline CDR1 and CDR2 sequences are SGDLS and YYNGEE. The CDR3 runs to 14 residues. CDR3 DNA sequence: TGTGCCAGCAGCGTAGCTCCAGAAACCTACGAGCAGTACTTC. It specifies CASSVAPETYEQYF.

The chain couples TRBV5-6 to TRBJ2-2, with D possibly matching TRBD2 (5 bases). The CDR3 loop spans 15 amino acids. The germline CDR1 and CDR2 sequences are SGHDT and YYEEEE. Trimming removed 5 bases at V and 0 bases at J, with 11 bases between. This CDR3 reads CASRSRAANTGELFF. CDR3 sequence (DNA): TGTGCCAGCAGGTCGCGGGCCGCGAACACCGGGGAGCTGTTTTTT.

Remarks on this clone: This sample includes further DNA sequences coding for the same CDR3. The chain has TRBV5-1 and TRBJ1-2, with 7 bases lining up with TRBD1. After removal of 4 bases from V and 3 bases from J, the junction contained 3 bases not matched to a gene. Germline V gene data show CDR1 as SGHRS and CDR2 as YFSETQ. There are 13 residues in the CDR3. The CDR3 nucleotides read TGCGCCAGCAGCCTTACAGGGGACTATGGCTACACCTTC. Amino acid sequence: CASSLTGDYGYTF.

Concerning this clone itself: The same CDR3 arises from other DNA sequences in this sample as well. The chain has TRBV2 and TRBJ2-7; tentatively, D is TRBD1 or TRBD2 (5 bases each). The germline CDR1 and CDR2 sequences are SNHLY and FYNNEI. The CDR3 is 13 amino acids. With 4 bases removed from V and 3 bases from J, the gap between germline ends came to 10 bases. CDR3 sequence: CASSGDRYYEQYF. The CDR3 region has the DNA TGTGCCAGCAGTGGGGACCGCTACTACGAGCAGTACTTC.

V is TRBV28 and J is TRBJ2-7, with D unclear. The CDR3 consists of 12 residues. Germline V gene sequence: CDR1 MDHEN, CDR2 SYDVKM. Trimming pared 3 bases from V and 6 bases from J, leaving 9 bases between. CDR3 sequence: CASSFSMAEQYF. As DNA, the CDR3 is TGTGCCAGCAGTTTTAGTATGGCCGAGCAGTACTTC.

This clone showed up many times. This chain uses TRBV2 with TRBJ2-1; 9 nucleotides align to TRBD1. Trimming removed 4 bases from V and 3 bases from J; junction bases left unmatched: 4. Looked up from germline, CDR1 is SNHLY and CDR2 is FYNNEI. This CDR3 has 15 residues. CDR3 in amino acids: CASSGRTGDYNEQFF. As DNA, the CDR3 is TGTGCCAGCAGTGGACGGACAGGGGACTACAATGAGCAGTTCTTC.

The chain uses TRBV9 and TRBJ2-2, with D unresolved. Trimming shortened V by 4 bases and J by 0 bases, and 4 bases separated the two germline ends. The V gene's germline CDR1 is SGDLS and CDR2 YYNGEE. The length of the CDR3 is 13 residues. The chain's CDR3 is CASSSTNTGELFF. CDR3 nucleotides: TGTGCCAGCAGCTCGACGAACACCGGGGAGCTGTTTTTT.

The CDR3 protein is CSAMGQFEAFF. CDR3 DNA: TGCAGTGCTATGGGACAGTTTGAAGCTTTCTTT. The genes are TRBV20-1 and TRBJ1-1, with 7 bases lining up with TRBD1. The germline CDR1 and CDR2 sequences are DFQATT and SNEGSKA (reference sequence). V gave up 4 bases and J gave up 7 bases; unmatched junction bases: 3. CDR3 length: 11 residues.

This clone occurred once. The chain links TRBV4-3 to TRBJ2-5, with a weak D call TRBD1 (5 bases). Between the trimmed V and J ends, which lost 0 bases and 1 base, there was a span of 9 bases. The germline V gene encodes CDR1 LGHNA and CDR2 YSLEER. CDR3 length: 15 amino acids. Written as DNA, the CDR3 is TGCGCCAGCAGCCAAGAAGGCAGGGTCCAAGAGACCCAGTACTTC. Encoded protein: CASSQEGRVQETQYF.

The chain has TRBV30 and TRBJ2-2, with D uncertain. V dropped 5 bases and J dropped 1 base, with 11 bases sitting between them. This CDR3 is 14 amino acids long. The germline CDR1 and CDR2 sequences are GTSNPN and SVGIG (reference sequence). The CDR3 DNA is TGTGCCTGGGGCCGAGTCTTGAACACCGGGGAGCTGTTTTTT. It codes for CAWGRVLNTGELFF.

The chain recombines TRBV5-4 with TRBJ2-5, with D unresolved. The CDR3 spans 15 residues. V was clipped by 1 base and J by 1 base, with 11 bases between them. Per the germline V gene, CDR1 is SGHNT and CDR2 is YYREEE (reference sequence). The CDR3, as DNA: TGTGCCAGCAGCTTGATTCCAGCTCCCCAAGAGACCCAGTACTTC. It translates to CASSLIPAPQETQYF.

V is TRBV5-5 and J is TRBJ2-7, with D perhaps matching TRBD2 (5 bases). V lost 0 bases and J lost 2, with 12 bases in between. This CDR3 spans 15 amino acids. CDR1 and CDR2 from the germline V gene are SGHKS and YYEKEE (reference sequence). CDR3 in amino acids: CASSLAWFSAYEQYF. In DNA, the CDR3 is TGTGCCAGCAGCTTGGCCTGGTTTAGCGCCTACGAGCAGTACTTC.

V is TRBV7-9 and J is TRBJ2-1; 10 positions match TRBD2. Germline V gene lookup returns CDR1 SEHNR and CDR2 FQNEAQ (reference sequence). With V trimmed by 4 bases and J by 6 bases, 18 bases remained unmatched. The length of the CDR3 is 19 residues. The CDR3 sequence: CASSSRPGLARSGGNEQFF. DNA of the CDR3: TGTGCCAGCAGCTCCCGGCCGGGACTAGCGAGATCAGGGGGCAATGAGCAGTTCTTC.

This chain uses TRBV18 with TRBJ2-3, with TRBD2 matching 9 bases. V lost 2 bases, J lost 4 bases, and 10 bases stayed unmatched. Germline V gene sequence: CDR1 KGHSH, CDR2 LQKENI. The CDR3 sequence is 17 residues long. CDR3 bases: TGTGCCAGCTCACCAAAATTGGGTAGCGGGAGCCCAGATACGCAGTATTTT. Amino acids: CASSPKLGSGSPDTQYF.

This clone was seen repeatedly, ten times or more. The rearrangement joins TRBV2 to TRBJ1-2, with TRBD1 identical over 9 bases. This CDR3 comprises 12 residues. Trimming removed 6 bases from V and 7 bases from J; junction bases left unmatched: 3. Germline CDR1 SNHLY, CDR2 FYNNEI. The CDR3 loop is CASRGTGSGYTF. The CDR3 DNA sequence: TGTGCCAGCAGGGGGACAGGGTCTGGCTACACCTTC.

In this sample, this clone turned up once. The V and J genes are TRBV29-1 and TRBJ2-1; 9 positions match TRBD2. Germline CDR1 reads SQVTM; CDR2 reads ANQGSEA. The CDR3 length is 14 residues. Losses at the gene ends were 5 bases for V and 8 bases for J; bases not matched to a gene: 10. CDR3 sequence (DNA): TGCAGCGTTCGGCTAGCGGGAAAATTCGATGAGCAGTTCTTC. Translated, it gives CSVRLAGKFDEQFF.

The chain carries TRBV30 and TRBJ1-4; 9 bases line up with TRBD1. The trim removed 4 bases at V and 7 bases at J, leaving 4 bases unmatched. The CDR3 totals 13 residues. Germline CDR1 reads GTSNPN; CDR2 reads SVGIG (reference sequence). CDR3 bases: TGTGCCTGGACCGGGACAGGGATTGAAAAACTGTTTTTT. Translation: CAWTGTGIEKLFF. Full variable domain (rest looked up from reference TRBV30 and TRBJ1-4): SQTIHQWPATLVQPVGSPLSLECTVEGTSNPNLYWYRQAAGRGLQLLFYSVGIGQISSEVPQNLSASRPQDRQFILSSKKLLLSDSGFYLCAWTGTGIEKLFFGSGTQLSVL.

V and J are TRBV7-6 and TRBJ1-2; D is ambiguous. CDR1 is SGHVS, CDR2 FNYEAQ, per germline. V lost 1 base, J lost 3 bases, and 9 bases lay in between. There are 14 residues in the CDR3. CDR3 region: CASSLGGQDYGYTF. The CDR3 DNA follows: TGTGCCAGCAGCTTAGGAGGGCAGGACTATGGCTACACCTTC. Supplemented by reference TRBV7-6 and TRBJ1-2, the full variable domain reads GAGVSQSPRYKVTKRGQDVALRCDPISGHVSLYWYRQALGQGPEFLTYFNYEAQQDKSGLPNDRFSAERPEGSISTLTIQRTEQRDSAMYRCASSLGGQDYGYTFGSGTRLTVV.

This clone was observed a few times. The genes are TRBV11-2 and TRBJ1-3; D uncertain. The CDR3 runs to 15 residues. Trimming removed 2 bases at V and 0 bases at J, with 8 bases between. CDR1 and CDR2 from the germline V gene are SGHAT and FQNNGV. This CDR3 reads CASSLTASSGNTIYF. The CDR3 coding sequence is TGTGCCAGCAGCTTAACGGCAAGCTCTGGAAACACCATATATTTT.

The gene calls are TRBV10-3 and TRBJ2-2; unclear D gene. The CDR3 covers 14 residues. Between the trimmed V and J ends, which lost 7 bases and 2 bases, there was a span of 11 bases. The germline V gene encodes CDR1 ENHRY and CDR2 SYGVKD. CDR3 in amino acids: CAITPRQNTGELFF. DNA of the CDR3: TGTGCCATCACCCCACGGCAAAACACCGGGGAGCTGTTTTTT.

This CDR3 reads CASKRTSGRGTDEQYF. CDR3 bases: TGTGCCAGCAAGCGGACTAGCGGGAGGGGAACGGACGAGCAGTACTTC. The genes are TRBV2 and TRBJ2-7; 15 bases align to TRBD2. Trimming took 7 bases from V and 5 from J; bases not matched to a gene: 9. Germline assignment: CDR1 SNHLY and CDR2 FYNNEI. This CDR3 has 16 amino acids.

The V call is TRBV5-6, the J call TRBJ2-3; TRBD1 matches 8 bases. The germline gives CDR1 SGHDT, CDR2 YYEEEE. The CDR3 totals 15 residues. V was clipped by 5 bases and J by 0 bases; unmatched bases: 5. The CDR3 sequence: CASRAGQGSTDTQYF. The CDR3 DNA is TGTGCCAGCAGAGCAGGACAGGGTAGCACAGATACGCAGTATTTT.

CDR3 DNA: TGTGCCACCAGCAGGGACAGGGCAGCTCTCTATGGCTACACCTTC. Translation gives CATSRDRAALYGYTF. The chain carries TRBV15 and TRBJ1-2, with 8 bases aligning to TRBD1. CDR1 is LNHNV, CDR2 YYDKDF, per germline (reference sequence). The J segment lost 4 bases and the V segment lost 3 bases, leaving 7 bases of the junction unmatched. There are 15 residues in the CDR3.

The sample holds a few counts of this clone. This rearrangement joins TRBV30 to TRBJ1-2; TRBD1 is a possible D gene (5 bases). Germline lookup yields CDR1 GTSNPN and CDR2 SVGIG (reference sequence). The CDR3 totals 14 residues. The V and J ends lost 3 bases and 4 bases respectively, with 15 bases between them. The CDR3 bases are TGTGCCTGGAGAGGGGCCTGGAGGGTCTATGGCTACACCTTC. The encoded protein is CAWRGAWRVYGYTF.

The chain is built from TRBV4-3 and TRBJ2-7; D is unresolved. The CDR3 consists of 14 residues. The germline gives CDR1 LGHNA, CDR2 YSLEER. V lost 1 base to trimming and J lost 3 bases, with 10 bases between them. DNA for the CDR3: TGCGCCAGCAGCCAAGTCCCAAACAACTACGAGCAGTACTTC. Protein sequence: CASSQVPNNYEQYF.

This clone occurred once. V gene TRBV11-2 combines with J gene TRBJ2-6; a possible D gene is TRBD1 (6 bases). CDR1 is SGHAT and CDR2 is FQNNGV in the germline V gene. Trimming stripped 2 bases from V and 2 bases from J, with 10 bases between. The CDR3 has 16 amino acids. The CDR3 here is CASSLQGLAGANVLTF. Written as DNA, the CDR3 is TGTGCCAGCAGCTTACAGGGGTTAGCTGGGGCCAACGTCCTGACTTTC. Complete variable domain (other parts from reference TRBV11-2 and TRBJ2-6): EAGVAQSPRYKIIEKRQSVAFWCNPISGHATLYWYQQILGQGPKLLIQFQNNGVVDDSQLPKDRFSAERLKGVDSTLKIQPAKLEDSAVYLCASSLQGLAGANVLTFGAGSRLTVL.